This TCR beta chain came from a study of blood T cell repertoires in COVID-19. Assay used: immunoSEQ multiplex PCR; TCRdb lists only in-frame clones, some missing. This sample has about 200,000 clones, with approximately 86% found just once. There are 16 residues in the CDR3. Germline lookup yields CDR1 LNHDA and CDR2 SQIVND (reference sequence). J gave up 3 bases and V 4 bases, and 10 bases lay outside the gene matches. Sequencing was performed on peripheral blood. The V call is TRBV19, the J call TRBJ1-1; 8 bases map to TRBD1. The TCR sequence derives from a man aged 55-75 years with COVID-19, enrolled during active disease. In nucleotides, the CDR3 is TGTGCCAGTAGTACAAGACAGGGGATCGGGTACACTGAAGCTTTCTTT. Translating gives CASSTRQGIGYTEAFF.